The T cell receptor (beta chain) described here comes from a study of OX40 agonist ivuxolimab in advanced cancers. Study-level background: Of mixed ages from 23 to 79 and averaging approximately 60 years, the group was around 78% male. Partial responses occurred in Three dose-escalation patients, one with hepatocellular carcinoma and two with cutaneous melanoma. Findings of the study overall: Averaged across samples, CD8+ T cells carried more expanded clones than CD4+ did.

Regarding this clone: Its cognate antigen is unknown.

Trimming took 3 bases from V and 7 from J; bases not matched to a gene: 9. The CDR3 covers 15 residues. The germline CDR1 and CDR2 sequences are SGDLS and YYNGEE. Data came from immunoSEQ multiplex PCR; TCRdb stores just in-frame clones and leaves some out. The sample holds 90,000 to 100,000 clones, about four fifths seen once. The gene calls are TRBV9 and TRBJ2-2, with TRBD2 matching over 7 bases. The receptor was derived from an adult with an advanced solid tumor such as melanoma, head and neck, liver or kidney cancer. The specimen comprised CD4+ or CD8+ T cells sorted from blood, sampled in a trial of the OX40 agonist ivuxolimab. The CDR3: CASSALSGAHGELFF. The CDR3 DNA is TGTGCCAGCAGCGCACTGAGCGGGGCTCACGGGGAGCTGTTTTTT.